Presented here are 29 T cell receptor beta chains from one specimen sequenced in a study of cytomegalovirus exposure and HLA in healthy donors. The PCR was carried out with 60 Vbeta primers and 13 Jbeta primers. Method: immunoSEQ multiplex PCR; TCRdb's copy keeps in-frame clones and lacks some. This sample has 150,000 to 250,000 clones, with 70% to 85% found just once. The sample taken for sequencing was PBMCs. Receptor source: a boy between 2 and 10 years old in good health and CMV-seronegative.

The chain employs TRBV5-1 and TRBJ1-4; 7 nucleotides agree with TRBD1. Germline loops: CDR1 SGHRS, CDR2 YFSETQ. V dropped 0 bases and J dropped 7; count of bases not matched to a gene: 3. The CDR3 length is 14 residues. CDR3 amino acids: CASSLGQGGEKLFF. The CDR3 nucleotides are TGCGCCAGCAGCTTGGGACAGGGAGGTGAAAAACTGTTTTTT.

This clone has only a few counts. This rearrangement joins TRBV4-1 to TRBJ1-1; 7 positions match TRBD1. This CDR3 has 14 residues. Trimming cost V 3 bases and J 6 bases; bases outside gene matches: 7. Germline CDR1 reads MGHRA; CDR2 reads YSYEKL. CDR3 region: CASSHLGQAAEAFF. As DNA, the CDR3 is TGCGCCAGCAGCCACCTCGGACAGGCCGCTGAAGCTTTCTTT.

J is TRBJ2-4 and V is TRBV7-9; 8 positions match TRBD1. Germline V CDR1 and CDR2: SEHNR, FQNEAQ (reference sequence). CDR3 size: 17 residues. V lost 5 bases and J lost 1; bases outside the gene matches: 10. Written as DNA, the CDR3 is TGTGCCAGCAGCGCTTTGACAGGGGATTTTGCCAAAAACATTCAGTACTTC. It codes for CASSALTGDFAKNIQYF.

The rearrangement uses TRBV19 and TRBJ1-2; TRBD1 might be the D (6 bases). Germline V gene sequence: CDR1 LNHDA, CDR2 SQIVND (reference sequence). CDR3 length: 13 amino acids. V shed 3 bases and J shed 6 bases, with 11 bases lying between them. The DNA of the CDR3 is TGTGCCAGTAGTATTACACAGGGAAATGGCTACACCTTC. Its translation: CASSITQGNGYTF. The whole variable domain, filled in from reference TRBV19 and TRBJ1-2, reads DGGITQSPKYLFRKEGQNVTLSCEQNLNHDAMYWYRQDPGQGLRLIYYSQIVNDFQKGDIAEGYSVSREKKESFPLTVTSAQKNPTAFYLCASSITQGNGYTFGSGTRLTVV.

This sequence joins TRBV7-3 and TRBJ2-1; 7 bases fit TRBD2. Germline CDR1 and CDR2: SGHTA and FQGTGA. V lost 5 bases and J lost 2; bases outside the gene matches: 6. The CDR3 runs 15 residues. The CDR3 nucleotides read TGTGCCAGCAGCCCCCCGGGACTACCCTACAATGAGCAGTTCTTC. It yields the protein CASSPPGLPYNEQFF. The variable domain in full, with the rest retrieved from reference TRBV7-3 and TRBJ2-1, is GAGVSQTPSNKVTEKGKYVELRCDPISGHTALYWYRQSLGQGPEFLIYFQGTGAADDSGLPNDRFFAVRPEGSVSTLKIQRTERGDSAVYLCASSPPGLPYNEQFFGPGTRLTVL.

This chain joins TRBV18 and TRBJ2-5; D not resolved. The CDR3 consists of 13 residues. In germline, CDR1 is KGHSH, CDR2 LQKENI. Trimming took 5 bases from V and 1 from J, leaving 8 bases between them. The CDR3 nucleotides are TGTGCCAGCTCAGTCGGGTTCCAAGAGACCCAGTACTTC. This translates into CASSVGFQETQYF.

CDR3 nucleotides: TGTGCCAGTATGGGGCGGCTGTATGGCTACACCTTC. It encodes CASMGRLYGYTF. The chain uses TRBV19 and TRBJ1-2; the D gene is possibly TRBD1 (5 bases). CDR3 length: 12 amino acids. V was pared by 7 bases and J by 5 bases, with 11 bases between. Germline V gene data show CDR1 as LNHDA and CDR2 as SQIVND (reference sequence). Full variable domain (rest looked up from reference TRBV19 and TRBJ1-2): DGGITQSPKYLFRKEGQNVTLSCEQNLNHDAMYWYRQDPGQGLRLIYYSQIVNDFQKGDIAEGYSVSREKKESFPLTVTSAQKNPTAFYLCASMGRLYGYTFGSGTRLTVV.

In regard to this clone: Additional DNA sequences in this sample encode the identical CDR3. This chain links TRBV29-1 with TRBJ1-2, with D unclear. Trimming took 0 bases from V and 2 from J, leaving 10 bases between them. Germline V gene sequence: CDR1 SQVTM, CDR2 ANQGSEA. The CDR3 spans 14 residues. The CDR3 nucleotides are TGCAGCGTTGAAGATCTTCCGGGAAACTATGGCTACACCTTC. Translating it yields CSVEDLPGNYGYTF.

Written as DNA, the CDR3 is TGTGCCAGCAGCTCTAGACTAGCGGGGAGGGTACAGTACTTC. This codes for CASSSRLAGRVQYF. The chain couples TRBV13 to TRBJ2-7; 11 bases are shared with TRBD2. Germline assignment: CDR1 PRHDT and CDR2 FYEKMQ (reference sequence). The CDR3 loop spans 14 amino acids. The trim removed 4 bases at V and 10 bases at J, leaving 9 bases unmatched.

The genes are TRBV5-1 and TRBJ1-1, with 10 bases lining up with TRBD1. This CDR3 region has 14 residues. With 3 bases clipped from V and 6 bases from J, the junction kept 5 bases outside the gene matches. The germline V gene encodes CDR1 SGHRS and CDR2 YFSETQ. In DNA form, the CDR3 reads TGCGCCAGCAGCTCCGGGACAGGGGACGCTGAAGCTTTCTTT. Its protein product is CASSSGTGDAEAFF.

This rearrangement joins TRBV18 to TRBJ2-7, with D possibly matching TRBD1 (5 bases). Germline-derived CDR1 and CDR2 are KGHSH and LQKENI. V gave up 1 base and J gave up 2 bases, with 6 bases separating them. This CDR3 contains 13 residues. The DNA of the CDR3 is TGTGCCAGCTCACCACGACAGACCTACGAGCAGTACTTC. This translates into CASSPRQTYEQYF.

This clone was observed once. The genes are TRBV9 and TRBJ1-2; 10 bases line up with TRBD1. With 3 bases clipped from V and 4 bases from J, the junction kept 6 bases outside the gene matches. This CDR3 has 15 amino acids. Germline V gene data show CDR1 as SGDLS and CDR2 as YYNGEE. CDR3 protein: CASSAGGQGRYGYTF. DNA of the CDR3: TGTGCCAGCAGCGCTGGGGGACAGGGGCGCTATGGCTACACCTTC.

The gene calls are TRBV6-1 and TRBJ1-5; TRBD1 matches 9 bases. CDR1 is MNHNS and CDR2 is SASEGT in the germline V gene. The CDR3 contains 16 residues. Trimming took 4 bases from V and 3 from J; bases not matched to a gene: 7. The CDR3 protein is CASSARTGALNQPQHF. The CDR3 coding sequence is TGTGCCAGCAGTGCCAGGACAGGGGCCCTCAATCAGCCCCAGCATTTT.

This clone was recorded a few times. The CDR3 protein is CASSQAGNYGYTF. For the CDR3, the DNA is TGCGCCAGCAGCCAAGCAGGGAACTATGGCTACACCTTC. The V gene is TRBV4-3, the J gene TRBJ1-2; D might be TRBD1 (5 bases). CDR1 is LGHNA, CDR2 YSLEER, per germline. The V gene lost 1 base and the J gene lost 2 bases, with 5 bases spanning the gap. The CDR3 is 13 residues long.

The chain combines TRBV9 with TRBJ2-2; the match to TRBD2 covers 8 bases. V shed 0 bases and J 4 bases; nucleotides not matched to a gene: 5. This CDR3 comprises 16 residues. Germline V gives CDR1 SGDLS, CDR2 YYNGEE. CDR3 region: CASSVAGGAATGELFF. CDR3 in DNA: TGTGCCAGCAGCGTAGCCGGGGGGGCCGCCACCGGGGAGCTGTTTTTT.

This clone was recorded only once. This sequence joins TRBV2 and TRBJ2-5, with a possible D match to TRBD2 (5 bases). There are 13 residues in the CDR3. The V gene lost 6 bases and the J gene lost 1 base, with 9 bases spanning the gap. The germline CDR1 and CDR2 sequences are SNHLY and FYNNEI. The CDR3 spells CASRSGAQETQYF. The CDR3 nucleotides read TGTGCCAGCAGAAGCGGAGCCCAAGAGACCCAGTACTTC.

V gene TRBV27 combines with J gene TRBJ1-4; D unclear. Germline-derived CDR1 and CDR2 are MNHEY and SMNVEV (reference sequence). Deletions cut 5 bases from V and 8 bases from J, with 15 bases between. The CDR3 length is 14 residues. CDR3 in amino acids: CASSGTGSGEKLFF. CDR3 nucleotide sequence: TGTGCCAGCAGTGGTACGGGTTCGGGGGAAAAACTGTTTTTT.

This clone showed up just a few times. The chain has TRBV7-9 and TRBJ1-2, with D hard to call. The CDR3 length is 18 residues. Trimming shortened V by 7 bases and J by 1 base, and 25 bases separated the two germline ends. CDR1 and CDR2 from the germline V gene are SEHNR and FQNEAQ (reference sequence). CDR3 sequence reads: CASTALRAGRDLNYGYTF. As DNA, the CDR3 is TGTGCCAGCACCGCCTTGAGGGCGGGGAGGGATCTTAACTATGGCTACACCTTC.

The chain carries TRBV5-6 and TRBJ2-7; 8 bases fit TRBD1. The CDR3 runs 14 residues. Germline V CDR1 and CDR2: SGHDT, YYEEEE. V gave up 4 bases and J gave up 1 base; unmatched junction bases: 4. CDR3 loop: CASSRTGTSYEQYF. The CDR3 DNA reads TGTGCCAGCAGCCGGACAGGGACTTCCTACGAGCAGTACTTC.

The chain recombines TRBV14 with TRBJ2-3; 7 bases are shared with TRBD2. Germline CDR1 SGHDN, CDR2 FVKESK. With V trimmed by 4 bases and J by 3 bases, 4 bases remained unmatched. CDR3 length: 14 residues. The CDR3 coding sequence is TGTGCCAGCAGCCGGATCGGGGGGACAGATACGCAGTATTTT. The encoded protein is CASSRIGGTDTQYF.

The chain recombines TRBV20-1 with TRBJ1-1; maybe TRBD1 (5 bases). Germline CDR1 reads DFQATT; CDR2 reads SNEGSKA (reference sequence). The CDR3 is 11 residues long. Between the trimmed V and J ends, which lost 6 bases and 4 bases, there was a span of 9 bases. The CDR3 DNA follows: TGCAGTGCGACCGGGGGCACTGAAGCTTTCTTT. Its translation: CSATGGTEAFF.

The V gene is TRBV6-5, the J gene TRBJ2-5; weak D call: TRBD2 (7 bases). The V and J ends lost 0 bases and 5 bases respectively, with 13 bases between them. Germline V gene sequence: CDR1 MNHEY, CDR2 SVGAGI. This CDR3 is built from 15 residues. In nucleotides, the CDR3 is TGTGCCAGCAGTTACTCGTGGGGGGGCACGGAGACCCAGTACTTC. As protein: CASSYSWGGTETQYF.

V and J are TRBV5-5 and TRBJ2-7; 9 nucleotides line up with TRBD2. Germline V gives CDR1 SGHKS, CDR2 YYEKEE (reference sequence). CDR3 size: 15 residues. V shed 0 bases, J shed 2 bases, and the junction held 3 bases outside the gene matches. The chain's CDR3 is CASSLGAGGTYEQYF. Written as DNA, the CDR3 is TGTGCCAGCAGCTTGGGAGCGGGGGGTACCTACGAGCAGTACTTC.

The chain employs TRBV2 and TRBJ2-3; the match to TRBD2 covers 10 bases. This CDR3 comprises 15 residues. Trimming at V came to 6 bases and at J to 0 bases, leaving 3 bases not matched to a gene. Germline assignment: CDR1 SNHLY and CDR2 FYNNEI. The chain's CDR3 is CASSPTSGSTDTQYF. The CDR3 coding sequence is TGTGCCAGCAGCCCGACTAGCGGGAGCACAGATACGCAGTATTTT.

There are a few counts of this clone. This chain joins TRBV5-3 and TRBJ1-2; D uncertain. TRBV5-3 is marked as an open reading frame, function uncertain. Trimming removed 0 bases from V and 4 bases from J, with 19 bases in between. This CDR3 contains 17 residues. The CDR3 bases are TGTGCCAGAAGCTTGGGTGATGGGCCCATGAAACCCTATGGCTACACCTTC. This translates into CARSLGDGPMKPYGYTF.

A single count supports this clone. The V gene is TRBV5-1, the J gene TRBJ2-7; D is perhaps TRBD2 (5 bases). V dropped 6 bases and J dropped 3 bases, with 10 bases sitting between them. Germline lookup yields CDR1 SGHRS and CDR2 YFSETQ. The CDR3 is made up of 12 amino acids. This chain's CDR3 is CASNDEGYEQYF. The CDR3 nucleotides are TGCGCCAGCAACGACGAGGGCTACGAGCAGTACTTC.

This clone was counted a few times. The V gene is TRBV19, the J gene TRBJ1-2, with D maybe TRBD1 (6 bases). Germline loops: CDR1 LNHDA, CDR2 SQIVND (reference sequence). This CDR3 region has 15 residues. V lost 3 bases and J 8 bases, leaving 19 bases between the germline ends. This CDR3 is CASSIWGTQGYGYTF. CDR3 in DNA: TGTGCCAGTAGTATTTGGGGTACCCAGGGGTACGGCTACACCTTC.

This clone came up a few times. The rearrangement uses TRBV23-1 and TRBJ1-3; D remains ambiguous. TRBV23-1 is filed as an ORF, its function uncertain. The CDR3 contains 13 residues. V dropped 5 bases and J dropped 0 bases, with 5 bases sitting between them. CDR3 bases: TGCGCCAGCAGTGCAGTCTCTGGAAACACCATATATTTT. Its protein product is CASSAVSGNTIYF.

V is TRBV19 and J is TRBJ1-1, with 7 nucleotides matching TRBD1. The CDR3 totals 16 residues. Germline V gene lookup returns CDR1 LNHDA and CDR2 SQIVND (reference sequence). V shed 5 bases, J shed 0 bases, and the junction held 9 bases outside the gene matches. CDR3 nucleotide sequence: TGTGCCAGTAGTCCCGGGACAGTTGTAATGAACACTGAAGCTTTCTTT. It specifies CASSPGTVVMNTEAFF. The full variable domain, rest sourced from reference TRBV19 and TRBJ1-1, is DGGITQSPKYLFRKEGQNVTLSCEQNLNHDAMYWYRQDPGQGLRLIYYSQIVNDFQKGDIAEGYSVSREKKESFPLTVTSAQKNPTAFYLCASSPGTVVMNTEAFFGQGTRLTVV.